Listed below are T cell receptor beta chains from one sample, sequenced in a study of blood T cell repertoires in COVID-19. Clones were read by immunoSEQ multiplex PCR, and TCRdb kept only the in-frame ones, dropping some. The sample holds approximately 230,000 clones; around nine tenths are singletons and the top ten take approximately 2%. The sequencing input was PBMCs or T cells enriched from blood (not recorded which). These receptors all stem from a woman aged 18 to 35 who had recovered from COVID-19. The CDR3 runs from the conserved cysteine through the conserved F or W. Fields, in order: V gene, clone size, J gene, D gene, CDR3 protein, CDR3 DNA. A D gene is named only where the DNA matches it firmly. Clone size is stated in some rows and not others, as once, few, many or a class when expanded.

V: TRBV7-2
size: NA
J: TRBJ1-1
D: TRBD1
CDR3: CASSFQGAGTEAFF
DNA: TGTGCCAGCAGCTTCCAGGGGGCAGGCACTGAAGCTTTCTTT

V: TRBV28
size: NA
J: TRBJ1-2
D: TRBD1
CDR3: CASRSGTGSSGYTF
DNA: TGTGCCAGCAGATCCGGGACAGGGTCTTCTGGCTACACCTTC

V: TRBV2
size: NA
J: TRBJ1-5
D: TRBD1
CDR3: CASRGGQGGHQPQHF
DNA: TGTGCCAGCAGAGGGGGACAGGGGGGGCATCAGCCCCAGCATTTT

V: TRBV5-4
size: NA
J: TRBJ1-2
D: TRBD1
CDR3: CASRRDRLLYGYTF
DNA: TGTGCCAGCAGACGGGACAGGTTGCTCTATGGCTACACCTTC

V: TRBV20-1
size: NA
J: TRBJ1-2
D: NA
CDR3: CSASRDYGYTF
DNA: TGCAGTGCTAGCCGGGACTATGGCTACACCTTC

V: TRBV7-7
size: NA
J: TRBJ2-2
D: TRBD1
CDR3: CASSPRQGGNAGELFF
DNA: TGTGCTAGCAGCCCCCGACAGGGGGGTAACGCCGGGGAGCTGTTTTTT

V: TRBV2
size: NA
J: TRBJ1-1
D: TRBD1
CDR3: CASSPGTGMNTEAFF
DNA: TGTGCCAGCAGTCCCGGGACAGGAATGAACACTGAAGCTTTCTTT

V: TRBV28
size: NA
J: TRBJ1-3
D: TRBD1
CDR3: CASSSLQGGRNTIYF
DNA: TGTGCCAGCAGTTCCTTACAGGGGGGCAGAAACACCATATATTTT

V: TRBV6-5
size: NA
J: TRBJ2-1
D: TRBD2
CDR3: CASTPPAGRTNEQFF
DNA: TGTGCCAGCACCCCCCCAGCGGGGCGCACAAATGAGCAGTTCTTC

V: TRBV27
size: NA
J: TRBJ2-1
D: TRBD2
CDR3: CASSRPSGTLDNEQFF
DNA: TGTGCCAGCAGCCGACCTAGCGGGACACTGGACAATGAGCAGTTCTTC

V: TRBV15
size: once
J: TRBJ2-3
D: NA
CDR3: CATSTRRGGNTDTQYF
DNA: TGTGCCACCAGCACCCGTAGGGGGGGTAACACAGATACGCAGTATTTT

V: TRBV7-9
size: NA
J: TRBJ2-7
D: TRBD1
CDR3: CASSLAGDRGNEQYF
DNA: TGTGCCAGCAGCTTAGCGGGGGACAGGGGTAACGAGCAGTACTTC